What follows are 10 T cell receptor beta chains derived from one specimen sequenced in a study of blood T cell repertoires in COVID-19. The assay was immunoSEQ multiplex PCR, and TCRdb's table has in-frame clones only and misses some. The sample carries around 250,000 clones, about 86% recorded once. The source material was peripheral blood. These TCRs come from a young man with active or convalescent COVID-19.

V gene TRBV5-4 combines with J gene TRBJ2-7; 10 bases fit TRBD2. Unmatched junction bases numbered 9, after V lost 4 bases and J lost 5 bases. Germline V gives CDR1 SGHNT, CDR2 YYREEE (reference sequence). The CDR3 runs to 15 residues. The CDR3 here is CASSMTSGWQDEQYF. CDR3 nucleotide sequence: TGTGCCAGCAGCATGACTAGCGGGTGGCAGGACGAGCAGTACTTC. Drawing the rest from reference TRBV5-4 and TRBJ2-7, the complete variable domain is ETGVTQSPTHLIKTRGQQVTLRCSSQSGHNTVSWYQQALGQGPQFIFQYYREEENGRGNFPPRFSGLQFPNYSSELNVNALELDDSALYLCASSMTSGWQDEQYFGPGTRLTVT.

The gene calls are TRBV3-1 (or the pseudogene TRBV3-2) and TRBJ1-2; D perhaps matches TRBD1 (6 bases). The CDR3 sequence is 16 residues long. V shed 0 bases and J shed 5 bases, with 16 bases lying between them. The germline gives CDR1 LGHDT, CDR2 YNNKEL (reference sequence). In nucleotides, the CDR3 is TGTGCCAGCAGCCAAGAATCCGGACAGAGAGGTTATGGCTACACCTTC. This encodes CASSQESGQRGYGYTF.

The chain couples TRBV14 to TRBJ1-1; D may be TRBD1 (6 bases). The germline V and J ends were trimmed by 0 bases and 9 bases, with 23 bases remaining between them. The CDR3 has 17 amino acids. Germline assignment: CDR1 SGHDN and CDR2 FVKESK. In DNA form, the CDR3 reads TGTGCCAGCAGCCAAGAAGGCCTCGGGGGGGGGCGTCAACAAGCTTTCTTT. It specifies CASSQEGLGGGRQQAFF.

Here the CDR3 reads CASSFFGGWDTEAFF. For the CDR3, the DNA is TGCGCCAGCAGCTTTTTTGGGGGCTGGGACACTGAAGCTTTCTTT. This sequence joins TRBV5-1 and TRBJ1-1, with a possible D match to TRBD1 (6 bases). This CDR3 has 15 amino acids. Between the trimmed V and J ends, which lost 2 bases and 3 bases, there was a span of 14 bases. Germline V CDR1 and CDR2: SGHRS, YFSETQ.

This clone was found once. The gene calls are TRBV2 and TRBJ1-1; D is possibly TRBD1 (6 bases). The CDR3 is 14 residues long. CDR1 is SNHLY, CDR2 FYNNEI, per germline. Deletions cut 4 bases from V and 4 bases from J, with 13 bases between. CDR3 nucleotide sequence: TGTGCCAGCAGTGTGGGAGGGGGTGGCACTGAAGCTTTCTTT. Amino acid sequence: CASSVGGGGTEAFF.

V usage is TRBV5-4 and J usage is TRBJ1-1; 9 bases align to TRBD1. The CDR3 is made up of 15 amino acids. V shed 0 bases and J 7 bases; nucleotides not matched to a gene: 7. CDR1 is SGHNT, CDR2 YYREEE, per germline (reference sequence). The CDR3 coding sequence is TGTGCCAGCAGCTTGGAGGGACAGGGAGACATTGAAGCTTTCTTT. Translated, it gives CASSLEGQGDIEAFF.

This CDR3 is CASSEQAGVPDTQYF. In DNA, the CDR3 is TGTGCCAGCAGCGAACAAGCGGGGGTCCCAGATACGCAGTATTTT. V usage is TRBV9 and J usage is TRBJ2-3; TRBD2 aligns across 8 bases. J was trimmed by 4 bases and V by 3 bases; bases with no gene match: 7. This CDR3 region has 15 residues. Germline lookup yields CDR1 SGDLS and CDR2 YYNGEE.

The chain joins TRBV25-1 to TRBJ2-4, with D perhaps matching TRBD2 (6 bases). Germline values: CDR1 MGHDK, CDR2 SYGVNS. Trimming took off 8 bases at V and 1 base at J, with 12 bases between the two ends. The CDR3 contains 14 residues. The CDR3 DNA follows: TGTGCCAGCGGAGGAAGCGGGGCCAAAAACATTCAGTACTTC. Its translation is CASGGSGAKNIQYF. The entire variable domain, with the rest obtained from reference TRBV25-1 and TRBJ2-4, is as follows: EADIYQTPRYLVIGTGKKITLECSQTMGHDKMYWYQQDPGMELHLIHYSYGVNSTEKGDLSSESTVSRIRTEHFPLTLESARPSHTSQYLCASGGSGAKNIQYFGAGTRLSVL.

This chain joins TRBV28 and TRBJ2-3; 12 bases map to TRBD2. The V and J ends lost 3 bases and 5 bases, in that order; junction bases with no gene match: 6. CDR3 length equals 16 residues. Germline CDR1 MDHEN, CDR2 SYDVKM. CDR3 protein: CASSFFLAGGEDTQYF. CDR3 DNA sequence: TGTGCCAGCAGTTTCTTTCTAGCGGGGGGGGAAGATACGCAGTATTTT.

This clone occurred many times. The CDR3 DNA is TGTGCCAGCAGTGACGGGACAGGGGGCACAGATACGCAGTATTTT. It specifies CASSDGTGGTDTQYF. J is TRBJ2-3 and V is TRBV6-4; 10 nucleotides match TRBD1. Trimming at V came to 2 bases and at J to 1 base, leaving 0 bases not matched to a gene. Germline V gives CDR1 MRHNA, CDR2 SNTAGT. CDR3 size: 15 residues.